This T cell receptor beta chain was found in a study of response to subunit inactivated influenza vaccine. Points from the study as a whole: Each seasonal influenza vaccination, the authors suggested, recruits few new T cells.

This clonotype was detected only a few times. Its antigen is unknown. TCRdb processed the RT-PCR reads anew with MiXCR; each CDR3 protein has one entry. The table lists about 480,000 distinct CDR3 sequences, about 25% of them singletons. V lost 4 bases and J 7 bases, leaving 11 bases between the germline ends. The CDR3 contains 13 residues. This clonotype was sampled from a man in his fifties or sixties who received an inactivated influenza vaccine. Material: CD4+ T cells sorted from PBMCs, obtained roughly 5 days after vaccination. The chain recombines TRBV12-3 or TRBV12-4 with TRBJ1-5; weak D call: TRBD1 (6 bases). The CDR3 region is CASSYRVFQPQHF. CDR3 DNA: TGTGCCAGCAGTTACAGGGTTTTCCAGCCCCAGCATTTT.